This TCR beta chain was documented in a study of blood T cell repertoires in COVID-19. Original handling: Using reference gene primer amplification, nucleated cell counts were estimated. The table came from immunoSEQ multiplex PCR; TCRdb's copy has only in-frame clones and leaves some out. V, J and clone size derive from that table, while D and trimming were established from the DNA sequence. The repertoire holds some 45,000 clones, with less than 90% as singletons. The CDR3 has 15 amino acids. Germline CDR1 and CDR2: SGHRS and YFSETQ. V was cut by 0 bases and J by 4 bases, with 10 bases left in between.

The TCR sequence derives from a human donor in a cohort sampled during active COVID-19. Sequenced input: peripheral blood. The chain uses TRBV5-1 and TRBJ2-2, with D possibly TRBD2 on 5 matching bases. CDR3 DNA: TGCGCCAGCAGCTTGGGGAGGCCTACCACCGGGGAGCTGTTTTTT. This sequence encodes CASSLGRPTTGELFF.